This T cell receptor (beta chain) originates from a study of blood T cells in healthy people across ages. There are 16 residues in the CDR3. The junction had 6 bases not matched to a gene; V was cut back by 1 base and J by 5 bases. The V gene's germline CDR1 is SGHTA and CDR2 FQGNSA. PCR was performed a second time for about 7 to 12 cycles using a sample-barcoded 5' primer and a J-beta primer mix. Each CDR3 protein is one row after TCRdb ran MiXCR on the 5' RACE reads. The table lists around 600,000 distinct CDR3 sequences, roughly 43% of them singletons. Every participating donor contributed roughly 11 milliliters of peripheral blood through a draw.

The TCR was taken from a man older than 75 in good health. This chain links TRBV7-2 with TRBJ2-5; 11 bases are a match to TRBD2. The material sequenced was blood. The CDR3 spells CASSLELAGAGETQYF. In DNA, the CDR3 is TGTGCCAGCAGCTTAGAACTAGCGGGGGCCGGGGAGACCCAGTACTTC.